The clone carrying this TCR beta chain was counted many times. What it binds is not known. Trimming pared 0 bases from V and 3 bases from J, leaving 9 bases between. The CDR3 is 15 amino acids. Germline CDR1 is SGHTA and CDR2 is FQGNSA. This entry belongs to a study of CD8 T cells in ankylosing spondylitis. Study results and limitations: A TCR beta motif of several highly homologous variants seemed to mark ankylosing spondylitis blood. According to the report, clones linked to the disease were significantly enriched in matched synovial fluid samples taken from ankylosing spondylitis patients.

Library preparation for TCR beta used quantitative 5'-RACE with molecular barcodes. Each CDR3 protein is one row after TCRdb ran MiXCR on the 5' RACE reads. The table shows around 130,000 distinct CDR3 sequences, with over 6.5% occurring only once. This chain uses TRBV7-2 with TRBJ1-5; the D is unclear. This TCR was sampled from a male donor with ankylosing spondylitis or in good health (not recorded which). Sequences were obtained from blood, either unsorted or a sorted T cell fraction (not recorded which). The CDR3 DNA reads TGTGCCAGCAGCTTAGCCCGCGGAATCAATCAGCCCCAGCATTTT. Protein: CASSLARGINQPQHF. The whole variable domain, remainder taken from reference TRBV7-2 and TRBJ1-5, is GAGVSQSPSNKVTEKGKDVELRCDPISGHTALYWYRQSLGQGLEFLIYFQGNSAPDKSGLPSDRFSAERTGGSVSTLTIQRTQQEDSAVYLCASSLARGINQPQHFGDGTRLSIL.